These 15 T cell receptor beta chains were sequenced from one sample in a study of shared clonotypes between healthy human individuals. The assay was immunoSEQ multiplex PCR, and TCRdb's table has in-frame clones only and misses some. This sample has around 370,000 clones, with around 96% found just once. The sequenced material came from memory CD8+ T cells sorted from blood. Subset meaning: CD45RO+ cells pooled with CCR7-negative TemRA cells. The source of these receptors is a man aged 25 to 45 in good health.

On this clone itself: At the DNA level, this CDR3 is encoded by other sequences in the same sample as well. This CDR3 is CSASSGYEQYF. As DNA, the CDR3 is TGCAGTGCCTCTAGCGGCTACGAGCAGTACTTC. The chain couples TRBV20-1 to TRBJ2-7, with TRBD2 identical over 7 bases. Unmatched junction bases numbered 2, after V lost 6 bases and J lost 3 bases. Germline lookup yields CDR1 DFQATT and CDR2 SNEGSKA (reference sequence). The length of the CDR3 is 11 residues.

The genes are TRBV10-3 and TRBJ2-7, with D possibly matching TRBD1 (6 bases). CDR1 and CDR2 (germline): ENHRY, SYGVKD. This CDR3 is built from 14 residues. V was clipped by 0 bases and J by 4 bases, with 10 bases between them. The CDR3 DNA reads as TGTGCCATCAGTGAGTCCAGGGGCCCTTACGAGCAGTACTTC. Protein sequence: CAISESRGPYEQYF.

The J gene is TRBJ2-3, the V gene TRBV4-1; a possible D gene is TRBD1 (6 bases). The CDR3 is 16 residues long. The germline gives CDR1 MGHRA, CDR2 YSYEKL. V lost 4 bases and J 5 bases, leaving 19 bases between the germline ends. The CDR3 protein is CASSPYGGETGDTQYF. CDR3 nucleotides: TGCGCCAGCAGCCCTTACGGCGGCGAGACAGGAGATACGCAGTATTTT.

The chain joins TRBV5-1 to TRBJ2-3; 7 positions match TRBD2. Germline V gene lookup returns CDR1 SGHRS and CDR2 YFSETQ. CDR3 length: 16 residues. Trimming at V came to 1 base and at J to 3 bases, leaving 8 bases not matched to a gene. CDR3 region: CASSLTTSIGTDTQYF. The DNA of the CDR3 is TGCGCCAGCAGCTTGACGACTAGCATAGGGACAGATACGCAGTATTTT.

CDR3 nucleotides: TGTGCCAGCAGCTCCCAGGGGGGCCACTACGAGCAGTACTTC. As protein: CASSSQGGHYEQYF. V gene TRBV7-2 combines with J gene TRBJ2-7; D perhaps matches TRBD1 (7 bases). CDR3 length equals 14 residues. CDR1 and CDR2 (germline): SGHTA, FQGNSA. Trimming took off 4 bases at V and 3 bases at J, with 13 bases between the two ends.

The CDR3 DNA reads TGTGCCAGCAGGACCGGGACAGGGATAAGGTCGGATATCTATGGCTACACCTTC. This translates into CASRTGTGIRSDIYGYTF. The chain is built from TRBV28 and TRBJ1-2; 9 bases fit TRBD1. The ends lost 6 bases at V and 4 bases at J; junction bases unmatched: 18. Germline loops: CDR1 MDHEN, CDR2 SYDVKM. This CDR3 contains 18 residues.

V usage is TRBV29-1 and J usage is TRBJ2-5; TRBD2 aligns across 10 bases. Trimming took 5 bases from V and 3 from J; bases not matched to a gene: 6. The CDR3 sequence is 14 residues long. Germline CDR1 and CDR2: SQVTM and ANQGSEA. CDR3: CSVLGLAGEETQYF. Written as DNA, the CDR3 is TGCAGCGTTCTCGGGCTAGCGGGGGAAGAGACCCAGTACTTC. The whole variable domain, filled in from reference TRBV29-1 and TRBJ2-5, reads SAVISQKPSRDICQRGTSLTIQCQVDSQVTMMFWYRQQPGQSLTLIATANQGSEATYESGFVIDKFPISRPNLTFSTLTVSNMSPEDSSIYLCSVLGLAGEETQYFGPGTRLLVL.

The chain joins TRBV7-2 to TRBJ1-2; 7 bases agree with TRBD1. Germline CDR1 reads SGHTA; CDR2 reads FQGNSA. Trimming removed 5 bases from V and 4 bases from J; junction bases left unmatched: 7. This CDR3 has 14 amino acids. For the CDR3, the DNA is TGTGCCAGCAGCATATCACAGGGGACCTATGGCTACACCTTC. Its translation: CASSISQGTYGYTF. Using reference TRBV7-2 and TRBJ1-2 for the parts outside the CDR3, the full variable domain is GAGVSQSPSNKVTEKGKDVELRCDPISGHTALYWYRQSLGQGLEFLIYFQGNSAPDKSGLPSDRFSAERTGGSVSTLTIQRTQQEDSAVYLCASSISQGTYGYTFGSGTRLTVV.

The V and J genes are TRBV5-1 and TRBJ2-3; D perhaps matches TRBD1 (5 bases). Trimming took 1 base from V and 1 from J, leaving 13 bases between them. The CDR3 is made up of 16 amino acids. The germline V gene has CDR1 SGHRS and CDR2 YFSETQ. Written as DNA, the CDR3 is TGCGCCAGCAGCTTGAACACAGGCGGTGGCACAGATACGCAGTATTTT. Its translation is CASSLNTGGGTDTQYF. Filled out from reference TRBV5-1 and TRBJ2-3, the complete variable domain reads KAGVTQTPRYLIKTRGQQVTLSCSPISGHRSVSWYQQTPGQGLQFLFEYFSETQRNKGNFPGRFSGRQFSNSRSEMNVSTLELGDSALYLCASSLNTGGGTDTQYFGPGTRLTVL.

The V gene is TRBV7-9, the J gene TRBJ2-7; D is possibly TRBD2 (6 bases). The CDR3 extends over 12 amino acids. V gave up 2 bases and J gave up 8 bases, with 10 bases separating them. The V gene's germline CDR1 is SEHNR and CDR2 FQNEAQ (reference sequence). This CDR3 is CASSLTRDQQYF. CDR3 DNA sequence: TGTGCCAGCAGCTTAACGCGGGATCAGCAGTACTTC.

The genes are TRBV10-2 and TRBJ2-7; TRBD1 or TRBD2 may be the D gene (5 bases each). The CDR3 spans 15 residues. Trimming pared 2 bases from V and 5 bases from J, leaving 16 bases between. CDR1 is WSHSY, CDR2 SAAADI, per germline. CDR3 region: CASSEGVWGSNEQYF. CDR3 in DNA: TGCGCCAGCAGTGAGGGGGTTTGGGGGAGCAACGAGCAGTACTTC.

The chain is built from TRBV4-1 and TRBJ2-5; perhaps TRBD1 as D (6 bases). This CDR3 is 14 amino acids long. The V and J ends lost 5 bases and 5 bases respectively, with 15 bases between them. Germline V gene data show CDR1 as MGHRA and CDR2 as YSYEKL. CDR3 amino acids: CASSWVQGLETQYF. In DNA form, the CDR3 reads TGCGCCAGCAGCTGGGTACAGGGTCTGGAGACCCAGTACTTC.

J is TRBJ1-2 and V is TRBV27; D ambiguous. The ends were cut back, 8 bases at V and 5 bases at J, with 18 bases in the middle. Germline-derived CDR1 and CDR2 are MNHEY and SMNVEV (reference sequence). CDR3 length: 14 residues. The chain's CDR3 is CASRTIRTGYGYTF. CDR3 nucleotide sequence: TGTGCCAGCCGTACGATCAGGACGGGGTATGGCTACACCTTC.

This chain connects TRBV6-5 to TRBJ1-3; D uncertain. The CDR3 extends over 16 amino acids. Germline V CDR1 and CDR2: MNHEY, SVGAGI. Trimming shortened V by 0 bases and J by 0 bases, and 9 bases separated the two germline ends. CDR3 sequence reads: CASSYSSGNSGNTIYF. The CDR3 region has the DNA TGTGCCAGCAGTTACTCATCCGGGAACTCTGGAAACACCATATATTTT.

The J gene is TRBJ2-1, the V gene TRBV4-2; no clear D. From germline, CDR1 is LGHNA and CDR2 YNFKEQ. There are 17 residues in the CDR3. The ends were cut back, 4 bases at V and 0 bases at J, with 16 bases in the middle. The CDR3 sequence is CASSPVGELSSYNEQFF. The CDR3 DNA reads TGTGCCAGCAGCCCCGTTGGTGAGTTAAGCTCCTACAATGAGCAGTTCTTC.